Shown below are 22 T cell receptor beta chains from a single sample sequenced in a study of T cells after yellow fever vaccination. MiXCR, run by TCRdb on the 5' RACE reads, gives a single entry per CDR3 protein. The table has 350,000 to 450,000 distinct CDR3 sequences, around a sixth seen once. The sequencing used PBMCs, collected before the yellow fever booster vaccination. These receptors came from a young man who received the YFV17D yellow fever vaccine.

The gene calls are TRBV4-3 and TRBJ2-3; D possibly matches TRBD1 or TRBD2 (5 bases each). The CDR3 is made up of 16 amino acids. Germline V CDR1 and CDR2: LGHNA, YSLEER. Trimming cost V 2 bases and J 3 bases, with 15 bases left between them. The CDR3 coding sequence is TGCGCCAGCAGCCAATTGGGGCTACTAGAAACAGATACGCAGTATTTT. Encoded protein: CASSQLGLLETDTQYF.

This clonotype was detected a few times. V and J are TRBV18 and TRBJ2-5, with D uncertain. V lost 3 bases, J lost 5 bases, and 10 bases lay in between. Germline V gene sequence: CDR1 KGHSH, CDR2 LQKENI. The CDR3 covers 13 residues. The CDR3 region is CASSPTSIETQYF. The CDR3 coding sequence is TGTGCCAGCTCACCGACATCGATCGAGACCCAGTACTTC.

The chain links TRBV15 to TRBJ2-3; D may be TRBD2 (6 bases). The CDR3 loop spans 17 amino acids. From germline, CDR1 is LNHNV and CDR2 YYDKDF (reference sequence). The V end lost 0 bases, the J end lost 5 bases, and 18 bases lay between the germline ends. The DNA of the CDR3 is TGTGCCACCAGCAGAGATCCGGTAGGGGTGCGGGGAGATACGCAGTATTTT. Its protein is CATSRDPVGVRGDTQYF.

J is TRBJ2-2 and V is TRBV27; possibly TRBD2 for D (6 bases). The germline V and J ends were trimmed by 2 bases and 7 bases, with 20 bases remaining between them. CDR3 length: 17 amino acids. Germline assignment: CDR1 MNHEY and CDR2 SMNVEV (reference sequence). The CDR3 sequence: CASSLEAGSPGVGELFF. DNA of the CDR3: TGTGCCAGCAGTTTAGAAGCCGGAAGTCCGGGGGTCGGGGAGCTGTTTTTT.

This clonotype was detected a few times. The gene calls are TRBV27 and TRBJ2-5, with D unclear. V lost 5 bases and J 4 bases, leaving 11 bases between the germline ends. Germline CDR1 MNHEY, CDR2 SMNVEV (reference sequence). The length of the CDR3 is 13 residues. The CDR3 reads CASSVMSGETQYF. The DNA of the CDR3 is TGTGCCAGCAGTGTAATGTCGGGAGAGACCCAGTACTTC.

There are a few counts of this clonotype. The J gene is TRBJ2-5, the V gene TRBV20-1; a possible D gene is TRBD2 (6 bases). V was clipped by 3 bases and J by 3 bases, with 11 bases between them. Germline CDR1 reads DFQATT; CDR2 reads SNEGSKA (reference sequence). This CDR3 has 13 residues. The CDR3 loop is CSASPAGKETQYF. The CDR3 nucleotides are TGCAGTGCTAGTCCTGCGGGGAAAGAGACCCAGTACTTC.

The chain recombines TRBV10-1 with TRBJ2-1, with 13 bases matching TRBD2. V shed 7 bases, J shed 5 bases, and the junction held 5 bases outside the gene matches. The CDR3 spans 15 residues. CDR1 and CDR2 from the germline V gene are WNHNN and SYGVQD (reference sequence). The DNA of the CDR3 is TGCGCCAGCACCCGAGGACTAGCGGGGGACAATGAGCAGTTCTTC. Its translation is CASTRGLAGDNEQFF.

The CDR3 DNA sequence: TGTGCCAGCTCACTGTTGGGTGTAGGAGTGGATGGTGGCTACACCTTC. Its translation is CASSLLGVGVDGGYTF. The chain recombines TRBV18 with TRBJ1-2; D uncertain. V dropped 4 bases and J dropped 7 bases, with 22 bases sitting between them. Per the germline V gene, CDR1 is KGHSH and CDR2 is LQKENI. The CDR3 extends over 16 amino acids.

The chain uses TRBV5-1 and TRBJ2-2, with D perhaps TRBD2 (6 bases). V dropped 7 bases and J dropped 5 bases, with 21 bases sitting between them. Germline CDR1 and CDR2: SGHRS and YFSETQ. The CDR3 spans 16 residues. CDR3 sequence: CASSSLRDGETGELFF. In nucleotides, the CDR3 is TGCGCCAGCTCCTCCCTGCGGGATGGGGAAACCGGGGAGCTGTTTTTT.

A few counts support this clonotype. The V and J genes are TRBV9 and TRBJ2-1; TRBD1 agrees at 8 bases. This CDR3 has 17 residues. V shed 0 bases and J 4 bases; nucleotides not matched to a gene: 9. The germline gives CDR1 SGDLS, CDR2 YYNGEE. CDR3 amino acids: CASSVEWTGLSYNEQFF. CDR3 sequence (DNA): TGTGCCAGCAGCGTAGAGTGGACAGGGCTATCTTACAATGAGCAGTTCTTC.

The table lists this clonotype with a few counts. This chain connects TRBV4-2 to TRBJ2-7; TRBD2 agrees at 8 bases. The CDR3 totals 14 residues. After removal of 0 bases from V and 3 bases from J, the junction contained 1 base not matched to a gene. Germline lookup yields CDR1 LGHNA and CDR2 YNFKEQ. CDR3 sequence (DNA): TGTGCCAGCAGCCAAGAGCGGGGGGACTACGAGCAGTACTTC. Translating it yields CASSQERGDYEQYF.

The CDR3 DNA follows: TGTGCCAGCAGCCGGGAAGGCGGGGGGGAAGCAGATACGCAGTATTTT. It encodes CASSREGGGEADTQYF. This sequence joins TRBV4-2 and TRBJ2-3, with 9 bases lining up with TRBD2. The CDR3 length is 16 residues. J lost 4 bases, V lost 4 bases, and 9 bases had no gene match. Germline V gives CDR1 LGHNA, CDR2 YNFKEQ.

This clonotype was observed a handful of times. The V call is TRBV5-1, the J call TRBJ2-2, with TRBD2 identical over 7 bases. Germline trimming cut 5 bases from V and 6 bases from J; bases unmatched to any gene: 7. The CDR3 runs 14 residues. The germline V gene encodes CDR1 SGHRS and CDR2 YFSETQ. CDR3 nucleotide sequence: TGCGCCAGCAGATCCGGGGGGTACGCCGGGGAGCTGTTTTTT. It encodes CASRSGGYAGELFF.

The chain joins TRBV9 to TRBJ2-7; D might be TRBD1 (6 bases). This CDR3 is 15 amino acids long. Looked up from germline, CDR1 is SGDLS and CDR2 is YYNGEE. The V end was cut by 0 bases, the J end by 2 bases, with 12 bases between. CDR3 region: CASSVDPGVPYEQYF. Written as DNA, the CDR3 is TGTGCCAGCAGCGTAGATCCAGGGGTTCCCTACGAGCAGTACTTC.

This rearrangement joins TRBV2 to TRBJ2-2; 9 positions agree with TRBD1. Germline CDR1 is SNHLY and CDR2 is FYNNEI. V lost 6 bases and J lost 2; bases outside the gene matches: 7. CDR3 length: 16 amino acids. The CDR3 spells CASRPTGGANTGELFF. DNA of the CDR3: TGTGCCAGCAGACCCACAGGGGGCGCAAACACCGGGGAGCTGTTTTTT.

This clonotype was recorded a few times. The chain couples TRBV19 to TRBJ2-7; the D is unclear. The CDR3 runs to 15 residues. Germline values: CDR1 LNHDA, CDR2 SQIVND (reference sequence). V lost 4 bases and J lost 1, with 14 bases in between. This CDR3 reads CASSTYFRGSYEQYF. In DNA, the CDR3 is TGTGCCAGTAGTACGTATTTCCGTGGTTCCTACGAGCAGTACTTC.

This clonotype was detected only a few times. The chain recombines TRBV7-2 with TRBJ1-1, with TRBD1 identical over 8 bases. Germline CDR1 SGHTA, CDR2 FQGNSA. V dropped 5 bases and J dropped 0; count of bases not matched to a gene: 8. The CDR3 contains 16 residues. The CDR3 sequence is CASSQDRALMNTEAFF. The CDR3 DNA reads as TGTGCCAGCAGCCAGGACAGGGCCCTCATGAACACTGAAGCTTTCTTT.

The table lists this clonotype with a few counts. The chain is built from TRBV29-1 and TRBJ1-1; possible D gene TRBD1, 5 bases. The germline gives CDR1 SQVTM, CDR2 ANQGSEA. The V end lost 3 bases, the J end lost 5 bases, and 7 bases lay between the germline ends. This CDR3 has 11 amino acids. In DNA form, the CDR3 reads TGCAGCGTTGATGGGGGAACTGAAGCTTTCTTT. Amino acid sequence: CSVDGGTEAFF.

This chain links TRBV5-1 with TRBJ2-2; D uncertain. V shed 1 base and J shed 4 bases, with 17 bases lying between them. Germline values: CDR1 SGHRS, CDR2 YFSETQ. The CDR3 covers 17 residues. CDR3 amino acids: CASSLQRPQMGTGELFF. In nucleotides, the CDR3 is TGCGCCAGCAGCTTGCAAAGACCGCAAATGGGCACCGGGGAGCTGTTTTTT.

The chain uses TRBV27 and TRBJ1-2, with unresolved D. Germline values: CDR1 MNHEY, CDR2 SMNVEV (reference sequence). Trimming cost V 3 bases and J 6 bases, with 14 bases left between them. There are 14 residues in the CDR3. For the CDR3, the DNA is TGTGCCAGCAGTTTCTTAGGAGGCAATAATGGCTACACCTTC. Encoded protein: CASSFLGGNNGYTF.

The V gene is TRBV20-1, the J gene TRBJ2-4; possibly TRBD1 or TRBD2 for D (5 bases each). The CDR3 has 13 amino acids. Deletions cut 6 bases from V and 2 bases from J, with 11 bases between. Germline CDR1 DFQATT, CDR2 SNEGSKA (reference sequence). DNA of the CDR3: TGCAGTGCCCAGCCGGGGCCCAAAAACATTCAGTACTTC. Translating gives CSAQPGPKNIQYF.

CDR3 residues: CASTQDSRYEQYF. DNA of the CDR3: TGTGCCAGCACCCAGGACAGCCGCTACGAGCAGTACTTC. The chain carries TRBV7-9 and TRBJ2-7, with D perhaps TRBD1 (6 bases). The CDR3 consists of 13 residues. Germline V lookup: CDR1 SEHNR, CDR2 FQNEAQ (reference sequence). V shed 7 bases and J shed 3 bases, with 13 bases lying between them.